Below are 6 T cell receptor beta chains sequenced from a single sample in a study of response to subunit inactivated influenza vaccine. Via MiXCR, TCRdb re-called the RT-PCR reads, giving one row per CDR3 protein. This sample has about 620,000 distinct CDR3 sequences; 10% to 12% occur once, and the top ten carry 8% to 13%. The sample was also reused in another study, on T cells expressing NK-cell markers. That report notes: Scientists made TCR beta cDNA using 5'RACE template switching with UMIs.

Source: PBMCs from blood, taken on the day of vaccination. The receptor set was obtained from a man over 45 who received an inactivated influenza vaccine.

This clonotype has only a few counts. The chain joins TRBV12-5 to TRBJ2-3, with TRBD2 matching 12 bases. V lost 4 bases, J lost 3 bases, and 5 bases stayed unmatched. The germline V gene has CDR1 LGHNT and CDR2 FRNRAP. This CDR3 comprises 16 residues. The CDR3 nucleotides read TGTGCTAGTGGTTCAACTAGCGGGGGGATAACAGATACGCAGTATTTT. This codes for CASGSTSGGITDTQYF. The whole variable domain, filled in from reference TRBV12-5 and TRBJ2-3, reads DARVTQTPRHKVTEMGQEVTMRCQPILGHNTVFWYRQTMMQGLELLAYFRNRAPLDDSGMPKDRFSAEMPDATLATLKIQPSEPRDSAVYFCASGSTSGGITDTQYFGPGTRLTVL.

This clonotype was seen a few times. The chain has TRBV28 and TRBJ2-3; TRBD2 matches at 10 bases. The CDR3 has 19 residues. Germline CDR1 is MDHEN and CDR2 is SYDVKM. The J segment lost 4 bases and the V segment lost 7 bases, leaving 20 bases of the junction unmatched. CDR3 loop: CASTQGSGGARFPPDTQYF. The CDR3 bases are TGTGCCAGCACCCAAGGGAGCGGGGGGGCCAGGTTCCCTCCAGATACGCAGTATTTT.

This clonotype occurred a few times. The rearrangement uses TRBV6-1 and TRBJ2-7, with no clear D. The CDR3 runs to 13 residues. The germline CDR1 and CDR2 sequences are MNHNS and SASEGT. Trimming took 4 bases from V and 3 from J, leaving 10 bases between them. The CDR3 sequence is CASSGSFGYEQYF. The CDR3 bases are TGTGCCAGCAGTGGGAGTTTCGGCTACGAGCAGTACTTC.

There are a few counts of this clonotype. The V gene is TRBV5-1, the J gene TRBJ1-4; D possibly corresponds to TRBD1 (6 bases). This CDR3 is 13 amino acids long. Per germline, CDR1 SGHRS and CDR2 YFSETQ. Trimming shortened V by 4 bases and J by 5 bases, and 9 bases separated the two germline ends. The CDR3 coding sequence is TGCGCCAGCAGCCCCGGACAGAATGAAAAACTGTTTTTT. The encoded protein is CASSPGQNEKLFF.

The chain recombines TRBV7-9 with TRBJ1-6, with 7 bases that match TRBD1. The CDR3 spans 16 residues. Looked up from germline, CDR1 is SEHNR and CDR2 is FQNEAQ (reference sequence). V trimming: 6 bases; J trimming: 8 bases; junction bases outside the gene matches: 13. The DNA of the CDR3 is TGTGCCAGCAGTGCCCGGGACAGATCTGTTTATTCACCCCTCCACTTT. Translating gives CASSARDRSVYSPLHF.

The chain couples TRBV4-1 to TRBJ2-3; 7 positions agree with TRBD2. CDR1 MGHRA and CDR2 YSYEKL come from the germline V gene. The CDR3 loop spans 18 amino acids. J was trimmed by 3 bases and V by 2 bases; bases with no gene match: 14. The CDR3: CASSQPQGKGGGTDTQYF. The CDR3 nucleotides are TGCGCCAGCAGCCAACCTCAGGGAAAGGGCGGGGGTACAGATACGCAGTATTTT.